This T cell receptor beta chain was captured in a study of neurological immune-mediated disorders. Study results and caveats: Falling below healthy controls, multiple sclerosis showed the least TCR clonal expansion, while HTLV-1-associated myelopathy showed the most. Expanded clones shared no CDR3 amino acid sequences across subjects, suggesting private repertoires in all groups.

This clonotype was counted ten times or more. Its cognate antigen is unknown. The cDNA was synthesized by means of template-switch 5'RACE, which was carried out with 10-nucleotide random UMIs. Using its own MiXCR run on the 5' RACE reads, TCRdb lists one record per CDR3 protein. The sample has about 59,000 distinct CDR3 sequences, 24% seen once; the top ten hold about 4.6%. Time point in this sample: technical triplicate 2. PBMCs stored at -80 C, 2 million in total, were the source of the unsorted libraries. The CDR3 loop spans 13 amino acids. V was shortened by 2 bases and J by 14 bases, with 13 bases between the two germline ends. The germline V gene encodes CDR1 MNHNS and CDR2 SASEGT.

Sequenced sample: PBMCs. The rearrangement joins TRBV6-1 to TRBJ1-6; D remains ambiguous. The sequence came from a man aged 55 to 70 with HTLV-1-associated myelopathy (HAM/TSP). In DNA, the CDR3 is TGTGCCAGCAGTGAATTGAGCTCTGCCACCCTCCACTTT. It specifies CASSELSSATLHF.